This section outlines one T cell receptor beta chain sequence together with its context. The Seattle site enrolled patients during active infection and followed them longitudinally. This CDR3 is built from 14 residues. With V trimmed by 0 bases and J by 8 bases, 6 bases remained unmatched. Germline lookup yields CDR1 SGHRS and CDR2 YFSETQ. These data belong to a study of blood T cell repertoires in COVID-19. The overall study: Italy, Spain and the United States were the sources of the convalescent and acute COVID-19 samples.

Sequencing was performed with immunoSEQ multiplex PCR; in TCRdb, only in-frame clones are kept and a portion is missing. The profile shows around 300,000 clones, approximately 90% of them singletons. The V call is TRBV5-1, the J call TRBJ1-2; 8 bases align to TRBD1. Sequencing was performed on peripheral blood. This clonotype originated in a woman in her 30s with COVID-19, enrolled during active disease. In DNA, the CDR3 is TGCGCCAGCAGCTTGGCACAGGGGGAAGAAGGCTACACCTTC. Translation: CASSLAQGEEGYTF.